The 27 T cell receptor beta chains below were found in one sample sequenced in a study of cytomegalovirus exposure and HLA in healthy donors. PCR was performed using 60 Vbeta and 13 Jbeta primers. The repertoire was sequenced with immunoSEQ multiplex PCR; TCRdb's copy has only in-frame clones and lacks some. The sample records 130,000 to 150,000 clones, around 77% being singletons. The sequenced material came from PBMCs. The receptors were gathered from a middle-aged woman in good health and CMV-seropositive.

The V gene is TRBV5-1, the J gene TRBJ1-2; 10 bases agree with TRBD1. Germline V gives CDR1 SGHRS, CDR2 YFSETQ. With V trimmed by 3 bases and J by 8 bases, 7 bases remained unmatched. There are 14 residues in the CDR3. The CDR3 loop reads CASSSDRGNKGYTF. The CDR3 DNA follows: TGCGCCAGCAGCTCGGACAGGGGGAATAAGGGCTACACCTTC.

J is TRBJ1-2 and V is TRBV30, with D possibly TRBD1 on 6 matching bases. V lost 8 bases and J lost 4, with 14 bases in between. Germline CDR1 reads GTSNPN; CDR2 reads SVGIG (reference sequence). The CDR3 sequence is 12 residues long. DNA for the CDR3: TGTGCCACAGGCCAGGGGAGCTATGGCTACACCTTC. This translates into CATGQGSYGYTF. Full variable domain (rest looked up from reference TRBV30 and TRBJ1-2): SQTIHQWPATLVQPVGSPLSLECTVEGTSNPNLYWYRQAAGRGLQLLFYSVGIGQISSEVPQNLSASRPQDRQFILSSKKLLLSDSGFYLCATGQGSYGYTFGSGTRLTVV.

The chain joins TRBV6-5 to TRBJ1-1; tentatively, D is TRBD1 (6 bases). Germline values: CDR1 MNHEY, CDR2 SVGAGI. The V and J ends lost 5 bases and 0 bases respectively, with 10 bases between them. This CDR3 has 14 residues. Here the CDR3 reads CASSRDMMNTEAFF. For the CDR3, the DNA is TGTGCCAGCAGTCGGGACATGATGAACACTGAAGCTTTCTTT.

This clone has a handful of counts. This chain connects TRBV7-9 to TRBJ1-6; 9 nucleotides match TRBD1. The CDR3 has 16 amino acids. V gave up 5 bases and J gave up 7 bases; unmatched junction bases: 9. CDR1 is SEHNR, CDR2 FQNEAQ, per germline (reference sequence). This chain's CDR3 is CASSLGRTGENSPLHF. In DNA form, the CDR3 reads TGTGCCAGCAGCCTAGGGAGGACAGGGGAGAATTCACCCCTCCACTTT.

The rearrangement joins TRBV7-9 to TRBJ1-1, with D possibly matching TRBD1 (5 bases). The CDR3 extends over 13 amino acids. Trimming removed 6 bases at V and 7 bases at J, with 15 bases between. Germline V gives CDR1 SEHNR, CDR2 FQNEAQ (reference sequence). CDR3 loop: CASSSTQGSEAFF. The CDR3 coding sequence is TGTGCCAGCAGTAGCACCCAGGGCAGTGAAGCTTTCTTT.

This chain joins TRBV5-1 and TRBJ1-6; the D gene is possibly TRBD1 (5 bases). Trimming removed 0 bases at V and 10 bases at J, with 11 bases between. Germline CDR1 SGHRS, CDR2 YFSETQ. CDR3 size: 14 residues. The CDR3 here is CASSLDRMPSPLHF. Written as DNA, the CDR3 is TGCGCCAGCAGCTTGGACAGGATGCCCTCACCCCTCCACTTT.

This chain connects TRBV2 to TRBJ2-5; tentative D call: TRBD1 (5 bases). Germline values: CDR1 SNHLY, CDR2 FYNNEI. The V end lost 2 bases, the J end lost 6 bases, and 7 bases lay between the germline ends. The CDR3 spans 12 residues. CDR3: CASSELGQTQYF. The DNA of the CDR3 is TGTGCCAGCAGTGAATTGGGGCAGACCCAGTACTTC.

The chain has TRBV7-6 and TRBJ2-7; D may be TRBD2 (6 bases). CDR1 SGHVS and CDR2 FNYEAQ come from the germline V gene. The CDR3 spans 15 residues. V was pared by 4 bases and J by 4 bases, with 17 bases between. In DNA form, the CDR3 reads TGTGCCAGCAGCTCCCCCGGGATCGGGGGATACGAGCAGTACTTC. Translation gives CASSSPGIGGYEQYF.

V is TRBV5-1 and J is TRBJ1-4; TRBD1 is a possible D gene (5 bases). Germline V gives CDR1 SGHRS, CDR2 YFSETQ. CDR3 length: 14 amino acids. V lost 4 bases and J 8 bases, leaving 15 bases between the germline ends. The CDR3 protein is CASSLLGGDEKLFF. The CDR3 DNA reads TGCGCCAGCAGCCTGCTCGGGGGAGACGAAAAACTGTTTTTT.

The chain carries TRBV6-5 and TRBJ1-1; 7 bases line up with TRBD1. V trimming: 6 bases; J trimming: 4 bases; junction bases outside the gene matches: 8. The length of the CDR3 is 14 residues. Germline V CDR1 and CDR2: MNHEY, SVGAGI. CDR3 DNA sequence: TGTGCCAGCAGATCAACAGGGGTGGGCACTGAAGCTTTCTTT. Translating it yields CASRSTGVGTEAFF.

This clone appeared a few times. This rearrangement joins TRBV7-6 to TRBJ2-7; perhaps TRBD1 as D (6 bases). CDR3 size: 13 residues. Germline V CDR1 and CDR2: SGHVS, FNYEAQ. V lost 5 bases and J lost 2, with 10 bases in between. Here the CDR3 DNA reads TGTGCCAGCAGCAACGGACAGACCTACGAGCAGTACTTC. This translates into CASSNGQTYEQYF.

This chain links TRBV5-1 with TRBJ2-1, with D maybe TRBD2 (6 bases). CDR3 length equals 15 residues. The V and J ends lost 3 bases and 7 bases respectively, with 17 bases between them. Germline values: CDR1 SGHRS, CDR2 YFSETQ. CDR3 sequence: CASSWGGPGINEQFF. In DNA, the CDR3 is TGCGCCAGCAGCTGGGGAGGACCAGGGATTAATGAGCAGTTCTTC.

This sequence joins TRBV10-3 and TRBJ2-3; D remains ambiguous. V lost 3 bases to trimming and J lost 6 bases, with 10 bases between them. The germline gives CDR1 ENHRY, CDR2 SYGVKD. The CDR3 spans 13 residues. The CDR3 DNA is TGTGCCATCAGTGAATCGGAGATGGATACGCAGTATTTT. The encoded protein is CAISESEMDTQYF.

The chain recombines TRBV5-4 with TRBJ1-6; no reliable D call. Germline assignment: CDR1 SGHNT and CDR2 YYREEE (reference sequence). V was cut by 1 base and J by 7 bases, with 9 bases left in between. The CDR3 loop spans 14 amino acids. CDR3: CASSLSENNSPLHF. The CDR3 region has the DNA TGTGCCAGCAGCTTGTCTGAGAACAATTCACCCCTCCACTTT.

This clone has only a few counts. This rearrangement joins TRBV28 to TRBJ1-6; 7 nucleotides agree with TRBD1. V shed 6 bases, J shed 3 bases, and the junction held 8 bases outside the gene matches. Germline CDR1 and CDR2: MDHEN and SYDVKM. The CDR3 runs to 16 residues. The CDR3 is CASRTAGTDYNSPLHF. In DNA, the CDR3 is TGTGCCAGCAGGACTGCAGGGACAGACTATAATTCACCCCTCCACTTT.

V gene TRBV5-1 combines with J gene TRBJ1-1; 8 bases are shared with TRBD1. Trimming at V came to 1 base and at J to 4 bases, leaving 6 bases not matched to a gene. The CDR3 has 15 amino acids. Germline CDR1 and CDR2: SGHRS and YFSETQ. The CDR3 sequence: CASSLSTGGATEAFF. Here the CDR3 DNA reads TGCGCCAGCAGCTTGAGTACAGGGGGTGCCACTGAAGCTTTCTTT.

The CDR3 coding sequence is TGTGCCAGCAGCGTAGGACAGGGGGCCTCCTATGGCTACACCTTC. It specifies CASSVGQGASYGYTF. The V call is TRBV9, the J call TRBJ1-2, with 10 bases aligning to TRBD1. Germline V gene data show CDR1 as SGDLS and CDR2 as YYNGEE. V dropped 0 bases and J dropped 4; count of bases not matched to a gene: 3. The CDR3 sequence is 15 residues long.

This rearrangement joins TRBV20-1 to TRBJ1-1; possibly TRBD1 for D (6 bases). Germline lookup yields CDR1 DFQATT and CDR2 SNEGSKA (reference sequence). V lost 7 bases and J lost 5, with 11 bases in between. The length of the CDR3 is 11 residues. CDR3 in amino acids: CSVTTGTEAFF. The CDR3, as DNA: TGCAGTGTTACCACAGGGACTGAAGCTTTCTTT.

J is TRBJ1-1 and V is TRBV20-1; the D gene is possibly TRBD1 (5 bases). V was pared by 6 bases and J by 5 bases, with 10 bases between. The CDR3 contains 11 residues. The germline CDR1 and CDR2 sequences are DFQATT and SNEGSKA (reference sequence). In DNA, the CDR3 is TGCAGTGCCAGGAAGGGGACTGAAGCTTTCTTT. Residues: CSARKGTEAFF.

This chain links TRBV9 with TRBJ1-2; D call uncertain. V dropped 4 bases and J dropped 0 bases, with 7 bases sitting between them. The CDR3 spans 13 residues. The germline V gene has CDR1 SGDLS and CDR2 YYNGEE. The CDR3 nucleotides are TGTGCCAGCAGCCCAAGCTCTAACTATGGCTACACCTTC. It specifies CASSPSSNYGYTF.

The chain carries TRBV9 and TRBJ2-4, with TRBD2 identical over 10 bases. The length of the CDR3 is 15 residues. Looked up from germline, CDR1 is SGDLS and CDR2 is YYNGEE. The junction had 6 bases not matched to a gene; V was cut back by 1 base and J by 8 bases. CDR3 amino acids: CASSVSGGAVDIQYF. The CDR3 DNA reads TGTGCCAGCAGCGTAAGCGGGGGGGCCGTGGACATTCAGTACTTC.

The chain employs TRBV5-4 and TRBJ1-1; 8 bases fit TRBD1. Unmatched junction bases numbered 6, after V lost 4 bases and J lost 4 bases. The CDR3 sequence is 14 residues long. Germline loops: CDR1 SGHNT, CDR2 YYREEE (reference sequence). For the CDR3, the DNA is TGTGCCAGCAGCGTACAGGGGGGGGGCACTGAAGCTTTCTTT. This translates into CASSVQGGGTEAFF.

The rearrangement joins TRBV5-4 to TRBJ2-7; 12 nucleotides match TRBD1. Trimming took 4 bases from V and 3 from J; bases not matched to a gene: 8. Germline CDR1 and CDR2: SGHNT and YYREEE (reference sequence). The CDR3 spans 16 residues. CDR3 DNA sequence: TGTGCCAGCAGCCGGACGGGACAGGGGGCGATCTACGAGCAGTACTTC. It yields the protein CASSRTGQGAIYEQYF.

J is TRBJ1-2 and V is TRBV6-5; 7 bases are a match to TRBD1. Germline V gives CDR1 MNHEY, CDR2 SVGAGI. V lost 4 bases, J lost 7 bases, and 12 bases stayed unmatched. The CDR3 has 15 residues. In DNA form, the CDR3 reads TGTGCCAGCAGTTCTCCGGGAGGGGGCATCGCTGGCTACACCTTC. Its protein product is CASSSPGGGIAGYTF.

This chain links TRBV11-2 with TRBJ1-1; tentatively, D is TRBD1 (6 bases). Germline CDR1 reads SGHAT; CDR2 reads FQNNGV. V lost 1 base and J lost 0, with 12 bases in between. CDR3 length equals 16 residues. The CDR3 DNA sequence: TGTGCCAGCAGCTTAGCGGACAGCCGGTTGAACACTGAAGCTTTCTTT. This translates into CASSLADSRLNTEAFF. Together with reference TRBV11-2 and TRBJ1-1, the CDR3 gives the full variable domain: EAGVAQSPRYKIIEKRQSVAFWCNPISGHATLYWYQQILGQGPKLLIQFQNNGVVDDSQLPKDRFSAERLKGVDSTLKIQPAKLEDSAVYLCASSLADSRLNTEAFFGQGTRLTVV.

CDR3 nucleotides: TGTGCCAGGGATGGGCCCACCCCTCAAGCGGACTACGAGCAGTACTTC. Translating gives CARDGPTPQADYEQYF. V usage is TRBV11-3 and J usage is TRBJ2-7; perhaps TRBD2 as D (5 bases). The CDR3 spans 16 residues. Germline CDR1 SGHNT, CDR2 YENEEA. The germline V and J ends were trimmed by 9 bases and 3 bases, with 24 bases remaining between them.

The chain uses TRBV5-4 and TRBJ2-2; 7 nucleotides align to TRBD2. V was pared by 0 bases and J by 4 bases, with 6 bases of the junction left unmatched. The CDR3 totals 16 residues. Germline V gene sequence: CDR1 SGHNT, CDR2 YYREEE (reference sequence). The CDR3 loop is CASSLETGGITGELFF. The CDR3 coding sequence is TGTGCCAGCAGCTTGGAGACGGGGGGAATCACCGGGGAGCTGTTTTTT. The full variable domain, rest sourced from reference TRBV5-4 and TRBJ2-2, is ETGVTQSPTHLIKTRGQQVTLRCSSQSGHNTVSWYQQALGQGPQFIFQYYREEENGRGNFPPRFSGLQFPNYSSELNVNALELDDSALYLCASSLETGGITGELFFGEGSRLTVL.